The next 14 T cell receptor beta chains were all read from a single sample in a study of blood T cell repertoires in COVID-19. Sequenced by immunoSEQ multiplex PCR; TCRdb stores in-frame clones only, minus some. The repertoire holds around 140,000 clones, with approximately 89% as singletons. Sequenced: peripheral blood. Receptors were obtained from a human donor in a cohort sampled during active COVID-19.

In its sample, this clone was seen a few times. V and J are TRBV18 and TRBJ2-1; perhaps TRBD2 as D (5 bases). Germline V gene data show CDR1 as KGHSH and CDR2 as LQKENI. Trimming left V 2 bases short and J 10 bases short, with 9 bases between. The CDR3 has 12 residues. The CDR3 DNA reads as TGTGCCAGCTCACCAGGCCGGGGAGAGCAGTTCTTC. It codes for CASSPGRGEQFF.

The table lists this clone with a count of one. V usage is TRBV30 and J usage is TRBJ2-4; perhaps TRBD2 as D (6 bases). The CDR3 runs to 16 residues. The V and J ends lost 0 bases and 0 bases respectively, with 12 bases between them. Germline V gene data show CDR1 as GTSNPN and CDR2 as SVGIG (reference sequence). The CDR3 DNA sequence: TGTGCCTGGAGTGTTGGGGGGAGTGGAGCCAAAAACATTCAGTACTTC. This encodes CAWSVGGSGAKNIQYF. The variable domain in full, completed from reference TRBV30 and TRBJ2-4, reads SQTIHQWPATLVQPVGSPLSLECTVEGTSNPNLYWYRQAAGRGLQLLFYSVGIGQISSEVPQNLSASRPQDRQFILSSKKLLLSDSGFYLCAWSVGGSGAKNIQYFGAGTRLSVL.

The V gene is TRBV15, the J gene TRBJ2-1, with D unresolved. CDR3 length equals 14 residues. Per germline, CDR1 LNHNV and CDR2 YYDKDF (reference sequence). V lost 0 bases and J lost 4, with 7 bases in between. The CDR3 region has the DNA TGTGCCACCAGCAGAGATTCTTTGTACAATGAGCAGTTCTTC. This encodes CATSRDSLYNEQFF.

CDR3 in amino acids: CASSSYRDQPQHF. CDR3 sequence (DNA): TGTGCCAGCAGCTCTTACAGGGATCAGCCCCAGCATTTT. The chain couples TRBV7-2 to TRBJ1-5, with D possibly matching TRBD1 (6 bases). The germline V gene has CDR1 SGHTA and CDR2 FQGNSA. V shed 4 bases and J shed 5 bases, with 9 bases lying between them. The CDR3 loop spans 13 amino acids.

V is TRBV5-6 and J is TRBJ2-7; 9 bases agree with TRBD2. The ends lost 2 bases at V and 6 bases at J; junction bases unmatched: 6. This CDR3 comprises 14 residues. Germline V gene data show CDR1 as SGHDT and CDR2 as YYEEEE. CDR3 sequence: CASSLISGGVEQYF. The DNA of the CDR3 is TGTGCCAGCAGCTTAATTAGCGGGGGTGTCGAGCAGTACTTC. Together with reference TRBV5-6 and TRBJ2-7, the CDR3 gives the full variable domain: DAGVTQSPTHLIKTRGQQVTLRCSPKSGHDTVSWYQQALGQGPQFIFQYYEEEERQRGNFPDRFSGHQFPNYSSELNVNALLLGDSALYLCASSLISGGVEQYFGPGTRLTVT.

The chain couples TRBV19 to TRBJ2-5; TRBD1 matches 7 bases. V dropped 6 bases and J dropped 1; count of bases not matched to a gene: 8. The CDR3 totals 15 residues. The germline V gene has CDR1 LNHDA and CDR2 SQIVND (reference sequence). CDR3 nucleotide sequence: TGTGCCAGTAGCCTTGGAACAGGGGCCCAAGAGACCCAGTACTTC. Translating it yields CASSLGTGAQETQYF.

The rearrangement joins TRBV6-5 to TRBJ1-5, with TRBD1 matching over 8 bases. This CDR3 contains 14 residues. J was trimmed by 5 bases and V by 6 bases; bases with no gene match: 6. The germline V gene encodes CDR1 MNHEY and CDR2 SVGAGI. The CDR3 bases are TGTGCCAGCAGAGCCTACAGGGGGGATCAGCCCCAGCATTTT. This translates into CASRAYRGDQPQHF.

This rearrangement joins TRBV28 to TRBJ1-2, with 8 nucleotides matching TRBD1. From germline, CDR1 is MDHEN and CDR2 SYDVKM. V was pared by 8 bases and J by 4 bases, with 9 bases of the junction left unmatched. CDR3 length equals 14 residues. CDR3 nucleotide sequence: TGTGCCAGCTATTCGGGACAGGTGATCTATGGCTACACCTTC. Translating gives CASYSGQVIYGYTF.

This clone was recorded a few times. CDR3 amino acids: CASSSRSGNEQFF. CDR3 DNA sequence: TGTGCCAGCAGCTCCCGGAGTGGGAATGAGCAGTTCTTC. V usage is TRBV7-9 and J usage is TRBJ2-1; D is uncertain. Germline CDR1 is SEHNR and CDR2 is FQNEAQ (reference sequence). V lost 4 bases and J lost 7, with 11 bases in between. The CDR3 sequence is 13 residues long.

This clone was seen a few times. The genes are TRBV29-1 and TRBJ1-5; no definite D call. Germline assignment: CDR1 SQVTM and CDR2 ANQGSEA. Trimming took 6 bases from V and 4 from J, leaving 13 bases between them. The CDR3 loop spans 13 amino acids. The CDR3 region is CSVASSRNQPQHF. CDR3 DNA sequence: TGCAGCGTAGCGTCCAGCCGTAATCAGCCCCAGCATTTT.

The rearrangement links TRBV19 to TRBJ2-2; D perhaps matches TRBD1 (7 bases). CDR3 length: 14 amino acids. Trimming took off 9 bases at V and 6 bases at J, with 17 bases between the two ends. From germline, CDR1 is LNHDA and CDR2 SQIVND (reference sequence). The CDR3 region has the DNA TGTGCCAGCGGGAGACAGGGCAGGGCCGGGGAGCTGTTTTTT. Translating gives CASGRQGRAGELFF.

The J gene is TRBJ2-5, the V gene TRBV9; 10 bases align to TRBD2. J gave up 2 bases and V 3 bases, and 7 bases lay outside the gene matches. Germline V CDR1 and CDR2: SGDLS, YYNGEE. The CDR3 sequence is 16 residues long. CDR3 nucleotides: TGTGCCAGCAGCGCGGCCGTAGCGGGGGGTCAAGAGACCCAGTACTTC. Protein product: CASSAAVAGGQETQYF.

V usage is TRBV15 and J usage is TRBJ1-3; perhaps TRBD1 as D (6 bases). This CDR3 has 17 amino acids. Trimming stripped 1 base from V and 7 bases from J, with 20 bases between. CDR1 and CDR2 from the germline V gene are LNHNV and YYDKDF (reference sequence). The DNA for the CDR3 is TGTGCCACCAGCAGAGTCACAGGGTACTCATCGGCTAACACCATATATTTT. Amino acids: CATSRVTGYSSANTIYF.

This clone was seen a single time. The V gene is TRBV19, the J gene TRBJ2-6; 7 nucleotides agree with TRBD2. This CDR3 is 17 amino acids long. The germline V gene encodes CDR1 LNHDA and CDR2 SQIVND (reference sequence). The V and J ends lost 3 bases and 0 bases, in that order; junction bases with no gene match: 5. CDR3 amino acids: CASSIAGGYSGANVLTF. CDR3 nucleotide sequence: TGTGCCAGTAGTATCGCCGGGGGGTACTCTGGGGCCAACGTCCTGACTTTC.